This is a list of T cell receptor beta chains from one sample in a study of blood T cell repertoires in COVID-19. Clones were read by immunoSEQ multiplex PCR, and TCRdb kept only the in-frame ones, dropping some. The data show over 60,000 clones, with approximately 85% seen just once and under 40% held by the top ten. Material: peripheral blood. Source of these receptors: an elderly woman with active or convalescent COVID-19. Each CDR3 is given with its conserved first and last residue. D genes are given only for firm matches. Some rows mark clone size as missing; the rest say once, few, many or name a class of expanded clone.

TRBJ2-5	TRBD1	NA	TRBV15	CATNSWAQGLGGTQYF	TGTGCCACCAACAGCTGGGCACAGGGGCTTGGGGGGACCCAGTACTTC
TRBJ1-5	NA	NA	TRBV2	CASADSWLQPQHF	TGTGCCAGCGCCGACAGCTGGTTGCAGCCCCAGCATTTT
TRBJ1-1	NA	NA	TRBV10-3	CAISARAGLDPEAFF	TGTGCCATCAGTGCGCGTGCAGGGTTGGACCCTGAAGCTTTCTTT
TRBJ1-5	NA	NA	TRBV7-2	CPSSPAAGGRGRNQPQHF	TGTCCCAGCAGCCCCGCGGCGGGGGGGCGGGGGCGCAATCAGCCCCAGCATTTT
TRBJ1-1	NA	NA	TRBV6-5	CASGLREGTEAFF	TGTGCCAGTGGGCTGAGGGAAGGTACTGAAGCTTTCTTT
TRBJ2-5	TRBD2	NA	TRBV5-1	CASSSTSGEESQYF	TGCGCCAGCAGCTCGACCAGCGGGGAAGAATCCCAGTACTTC
TRBJ1-5	NA	few	TRBV7-3	CASSLNAGQPQHF	TGTGCCAGCAGCTTAAACGCCGGTCAGCCCCAGCATTTT
TRBJ2-7	NA	once	TRBV10-3	CAISESTRYEQYF	TGTGCCATCAGTGAATCTACTCGCTACGAGCAGTACTTC
TRBJ2-2	TRBD2	NA	TRBV4-3	CASSQDTSGGFGELFF	TGCGCCAGCAGCCAAGATACTAGCGGGGGTTTCGGGGAGCTGTTTTTT
TRBJ1-2	TRBD1	NA	TRBV29-1	CSVGQGGGGYTF	TGCAGCGTTGGACAGGGTGGTGGGGGCTACACCTTC
TRBJ1-1	NA	NA	TRBV9	CASSLERGENTEAFF	TGTGCCAGCAGTCTTGAACGGGGGGAGAACACTGAAGCTTTCTTT
TRBJ1-4	NA	once	TRBV4-1	CASSQEFSGEKLFF	TGCGCCAGCAGCCAAGAATTTTCAGGGGAAAAACTGTTTTTT
TRBJ1-1	NA	NA	TRBV6-2/TRBV6-3	CASSYPFRGLVNTEAFF	TGTGCCAGCAGTTATCCTTTCAGGGGTTTGGTGAACACTGAAGCTTTCTTT
TRBJ2-1	TRBD1	NA	TRBV24-1	CATSDHRQGGGNEQFF	TGTGCCACCAGTGATCACAGACAGGGTGGAGGAAATGAGCAGTTCTTC
TRBJ1-1	TRBD1	NA	TRBV18	CASSRQGQSAFF	TGTGCCAGCTCCCGACAGGGACAATCAGCTTTCTTT
TRBJ2-7	TRBD2	NA	TRBV3-1/TRBV3-2	CASSQASLRPGLVPYEQYF	TGTGCCAGCAGCCAAGCTTCTTTACGACCGGGACTAGTCCCCTACGAGCAGTACTTC
TRBJ1-1	NA	NA	TRBV10-2	CASRGVGGDTEAFF	TGCGCCAGCAGGGGTGTTGGGGGGGACACTGAAGCTTTCTTT
TRBJ2-7	NA	NA	TRBV5-1	CASSLDGGSYEQYF	TGCGCCAGCAGCTTGGATGGGGGGAGCTACGAGCAGTACTTC
TRBJ2-7	TRBD2	NA	TRBV6-2/TRBV6-3	CASSPGLAGVSEQYF	TGTGCCAGCAGTCCGGGACTAGCGGGGGTGAGCGAGCAGTACTTC
TRBJ2-7	TRBD2	NA	TRBV7-9	CASSQGLAVTYEQYF	TGTGCCAGCAGCCAGGGACTAGCGGTGACCTACGAGCAGTACTTC
TRBJ1-2	NA	once	TRBV28	CASSLGGTRYGYTF	TGTGCCAGCAGTTTGGGGGGGACCAGGTATGGCTACACCTTC
TRBJ1-6	TRBD1	NA	TRBV18	CASSPTGTGSFNSPLHF	TGTGCCAGCTCACCCACAGGGACAGGGAGTTTTAATTCACCCCTCCACTTT
TRBJ1-1	NA	NA	TRBV5-8	CASSLEFGHRNTEAFF	TGTGCCAGCAGCTTGGAATTCGGTCACCGGAACACTGAAGCTTTCTTT
TRBJ2-7	NA	NA	TRBV28	CASSFGAIEQYF	TGTGCCAGCAGTTTTGGAGCCATCGAGCAGTACTTC
TRBJ1-2	NA	NA	TRBV7-2	CASSPGQYGYTF	TGTGCCAGCAGCCCAGGACAGTATGGCTACACCTTC
TRBJ1-3	NA	NA	TRBV6-5	CATSRTRVNTIYF	TGTGCCACCTCTAGGACCAGGGTAAACACCATATATTTT
TRBJ1-1	NA	few	TRBV12-2	CASRLARDRQAFF	TGTGCAAGTCGCTTAGCGAGGGACAGGCAAGCTTTCTTT
TRBJ1-1	NA	NA	TRBV15	CATSRGRILNTEAFF	TGTGCCACCAGCAGAGGGAGGATTCTTAACACTGAAGCTTTCTTT
TRBJ1-2	TRBD1	NA	TRBV2	CASSESLGTAYGYTF	TGTGCCAGCAGTGAAAGTCTTGGGACAGCCTATGGCTACACCTTC
TRBJ2-2	TRBD2	NA	TRBV19	CASSWLAGALGTGELFF	TGTGCCAGTTCTTGGTTAGCGGGGGCGTTGGGCACCGGGGAGCTGTTTTTT
TRBJ1-5	NA	NA	TRBV4-3	CASSPDPRGHQPQHF	TGCGCCAGCAGCCCAGACCCCAGGGGCCATCAGCCCCAGCATTTT
TRBJ1-2	NA	NA	TRBV28	CASSFGGGSYGYTF	TGTGCCAGCAGTTTTGGCGGGGGGAGCTATGGCTACACCTTC
TRBJ1-1	NA	NA	TRBV11-3	CASSLSGTEAFF	TGTGCCAGCAGCTTGTCGGGCACTGAAGCTTTCTTT
TRBJ1-6	NA	NA	TRBV5-4	CASSFGAGVGSPLHF	TGTGCCAGCAGCTTTGGGGCAGGGGTAGGGTCACCCCTCCACTTT
TRBJ2-2	NA	NA	TRBV2	CASSPPGLNTGELFF	TGTGCCAGCAGTCCCCCGGGACTCAACACCGGGGAGCTGTTTTTT
TRBJ1-1	TRBD1	once	TRBV6-2/TRBV6-3	CASSPTGGWTEAFF	TGTGCCAGCAGTCCGACAGGGGGTTGGACTGAAGCTTTCTTT
TRBJ2-7	TRBD1	NA	TRBV5-4	CASSSPNLQGVWDEQYF	TGTGCCAGCAGCTCTCCAAACCTTCAGGGGGTTTGGGACGAGCAGTACTTC
TRBJ2-2	TRBD2	NA	TRBV29-1	CSVGGGGAAELFF	TGCAGCGTAGGGGGCGGGGGGGCCGCAGAGCTGTTTTTT
TRBJ1-5	TRBD1	NA	TRBV4-2	CASSHLLQGDQPQHF	TGTGCCAGCAGCCACCTTTTACAGGGGGATCAGCCCCAGCATTTT
TRBJ1-4	NA	NA	TRBV14	CASSQARIRGEKLFF	TGTGCCAGCAGCCAAGCTCGAATTCGTGGCGAAAAACTGTTTTTT
TRBJ1-1	NA	NA	TRBV5-1	CASSLAGEVYTEAFF	TGCGCCAGCAGCTTGGCCGGGGAAGTGTACACTGAAGCTTTCTTT
TRBJ2-7	TRBD1	NA	TRBV7-8	CASSSTGQGSYEQYF	TGTGCCAGCAGCTCGACGGGACAGGGGAGCTACGAGCAGTACTTC
TRBJ1-4	NA	NA	TRBV3-1/TRBV3-2	CASSQDSGTGRKLFF	TGTGCCAGCAGCCAAGATAGTGGAACAGGGCGGAAACTGTTTTTT
TRBJ1-5	TRBD1	NA	TRBV19	CASIPDRESNQPQHF	TGTGCCAGTATTCCGGACAGGGAAAGCAATCAGCCCCAGCATTTT
TRBJ1-2	TRBD1	NA	TRBV9	CASSVEVSTGDSFGYTF	TGTGCCAGCAGCGTAGAAGTTTCGACAGGGGATTCTTTTGGCTACACCTTC
TRBJ1-1	NA	NA	TRBV5-1	CASSLAAGVGTEAFF	TGCGCCAGCAGCTTGGCCGCGGGGGTTGGGACTGAAGCTTTCTTT
TRBJ1-3	TRBD1	NA	TRBV18	CASRPDRAGNTIYF	TGTGCCAGTCGCCCGGACAGGGCTGGAAACACCATATATTTT
TRBJ2-7	TRBD2	NA	TRBV5-1	CASSPTSGTYEQYF	TGCGCCAGCAGCCCGACTAGCGGGACCTACGAGCAGTACTTC
TRBJ2-2	TRBD1	NA	TRBV6-4	CASSQGQGENTGELFF	TGTGCCAGCAGCCAGGGACAGGGAGAAAACACCGGGGAGCTGTTTTTT
TRBJ2-7	NA	NA	TRBV3-1/TRBV3-2	CASRRSAGYAAYEQYF	TGTGCCAGCAGGCGTTCCGCAGGGTACGCCGCCTACGAGCAGTACTTC
TRBJ2-1	TRBD2	NA	TRBV7-2	CASSLGASGGAGEQFF	TGTGCCAGCAGCTTAGGCGCTAGCGGGGGGGCCGGTGAGCAGTTCTTC
TRBJ1-2	NA	NA	TRBV5-1	CAPRVQGDYGYTF	TGCGCCCCCCGGGTACAGGGCGACTATGGCTACACCTTC
TRBJ2-1	NA	NA	TRBV7-3	CASSFDNYNEQFF	TGTGCCAGCAGCTTCGACAACTACAATGAGCAGTTCTTC